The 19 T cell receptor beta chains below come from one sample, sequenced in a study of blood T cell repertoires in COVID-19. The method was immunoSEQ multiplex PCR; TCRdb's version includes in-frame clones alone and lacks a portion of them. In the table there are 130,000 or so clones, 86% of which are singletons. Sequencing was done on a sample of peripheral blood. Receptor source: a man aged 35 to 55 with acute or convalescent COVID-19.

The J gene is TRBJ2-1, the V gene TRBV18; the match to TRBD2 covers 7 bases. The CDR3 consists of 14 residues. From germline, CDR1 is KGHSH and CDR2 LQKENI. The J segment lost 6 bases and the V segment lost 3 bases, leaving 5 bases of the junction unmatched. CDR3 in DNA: TGTGCCAGCTCACCGGGGGGGGAGGCCAATGAGCAGTTCTTC. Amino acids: CASSPGGEANEQFF.

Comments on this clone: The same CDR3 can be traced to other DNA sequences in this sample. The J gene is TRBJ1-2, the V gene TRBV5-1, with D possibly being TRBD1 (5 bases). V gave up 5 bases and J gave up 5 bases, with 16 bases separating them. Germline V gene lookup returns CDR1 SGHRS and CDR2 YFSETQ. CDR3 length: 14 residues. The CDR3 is CASSFDGGDYGYTF. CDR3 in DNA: TGCGCCAGCAGTTTCGACGGAGGGGATTATGGCTACACCTTC.

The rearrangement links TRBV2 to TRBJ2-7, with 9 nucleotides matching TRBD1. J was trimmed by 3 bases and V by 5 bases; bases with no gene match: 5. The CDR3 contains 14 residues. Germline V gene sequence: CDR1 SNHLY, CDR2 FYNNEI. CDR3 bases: TGTGCCAGCAGTTTAGGGACAGGGCTCTACGAGCAGTACTTC. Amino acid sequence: CASSLGTGLYEQYF. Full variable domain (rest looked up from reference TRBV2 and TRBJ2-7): EPEVTQTPSHQVTQMGQEVILRCVPISNHLYFYWYRQILGQKVEFLVSFYNNEISEKSEIFDDQFSVERPDGSNFTLKIRSTKLEDSAMYFCASSLGTGLYEQYFGPGTRLTVT.

CDR3 protein: CASSAGVRVGYGYTF. The CDR3 DNA follows: TGTGCCAGCAGTGCAGGGGTGCGAGTAGGATATGGCTACACCTTC. This chain joins TRBV11-2 and TRBJ1-2; D possibly corresponds to TRBD1 (6 bases). The CDR3 length is 15 residues. CDR1 and CDR2 (germline): SGHAT, FQNNGV. The V and J ends lost 6 bases and 5 bases respectively, with 19 bases between them. Full variable domain (rest looked up from reference TRBV11-2 and TRBJ1-2): EAGVAQSPRYKIIEKRQSVAFWCNPISGHATLYWYQQILGQGPKLLIQFQNNGVVDDSQLPKDRFSAERLKGVDSTLKIQPAKLEDSAVYLCASSAGVRVGYGYTFGSGTRLTVV.

The CDR3: CASTLGLLNTEAFF. The DNA for the CDR3 is TGTGCCAGTACCTTGGGACTCTTGAACACTGAAGCTTTCTTT. This sequence joins TRBV19 and TRBJ1-1; perhaps TRBD1 as D (5 bases). CDR3 length: 14 residues. V lost 7 bases and J lost 0, with 12 bases in between. The germline CDR1 and CDR2 sequences are LNHDA and SQIVND (reference sequence). The variable domain in full, completed from reference TRBV19 and TRBJ1-1, reads DGGITQSPKYLFRKEGQNVTLSCEQNLNHDAMYWYRQDPGQGLRLIYYSQIVNDFQKGDIAEGYSVSREKKESFPLTVTSAQKNPTAFYLCASTLGLLNTEAFFGQGTRLTVV.

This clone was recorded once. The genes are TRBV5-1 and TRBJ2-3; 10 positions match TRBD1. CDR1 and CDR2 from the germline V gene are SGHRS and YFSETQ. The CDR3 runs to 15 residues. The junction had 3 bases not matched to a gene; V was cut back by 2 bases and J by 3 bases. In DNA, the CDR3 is TGCGCCAGCAGCTTCCGGGACAGGGGTACAGATACGCAGTATTTT. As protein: CASSFRDRGTDTQYF.

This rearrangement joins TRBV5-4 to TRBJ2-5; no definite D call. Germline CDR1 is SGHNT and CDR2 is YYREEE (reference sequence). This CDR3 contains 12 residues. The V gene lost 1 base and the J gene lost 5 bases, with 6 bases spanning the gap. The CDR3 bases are TGTGCCAGCAGCTTGTTGAGCGAGACCCAGTACTTC. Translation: CASSLLSETQYF.

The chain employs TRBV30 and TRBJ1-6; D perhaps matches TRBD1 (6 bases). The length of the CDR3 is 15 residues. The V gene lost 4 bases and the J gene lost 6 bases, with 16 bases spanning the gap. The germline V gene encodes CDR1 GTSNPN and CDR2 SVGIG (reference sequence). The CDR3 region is CAWNTAGVGNSPLHF. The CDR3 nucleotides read TGTGCCTGGAATACCGCAGGGGTCGGTAATTCACCCCTCCACTTT.

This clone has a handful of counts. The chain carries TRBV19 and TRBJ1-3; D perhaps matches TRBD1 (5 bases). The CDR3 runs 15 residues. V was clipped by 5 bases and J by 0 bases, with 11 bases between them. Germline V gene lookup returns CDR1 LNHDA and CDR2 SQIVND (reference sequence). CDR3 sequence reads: CASSLGQVSGNTIYF. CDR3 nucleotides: TGTGCCAGTAGTCTAGGACAAGTCTCTGGAAACACCATATATTTT.

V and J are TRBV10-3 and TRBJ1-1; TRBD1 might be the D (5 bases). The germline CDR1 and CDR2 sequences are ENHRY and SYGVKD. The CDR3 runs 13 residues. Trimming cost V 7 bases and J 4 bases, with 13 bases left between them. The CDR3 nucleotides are TGTGCCATCACCCGTGGGGCCCCCACTGAAGCTTTCTTT. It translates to CAITRGAPTEAFF.

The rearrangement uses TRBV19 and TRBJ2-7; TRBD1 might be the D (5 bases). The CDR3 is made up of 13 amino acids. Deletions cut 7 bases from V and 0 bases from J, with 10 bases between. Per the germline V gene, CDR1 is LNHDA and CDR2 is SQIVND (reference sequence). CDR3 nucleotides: TGTGCCAGTAACCAGGGTCGCTCCTACGAGCAGTACTTC. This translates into CASNQGRSYEQYF.

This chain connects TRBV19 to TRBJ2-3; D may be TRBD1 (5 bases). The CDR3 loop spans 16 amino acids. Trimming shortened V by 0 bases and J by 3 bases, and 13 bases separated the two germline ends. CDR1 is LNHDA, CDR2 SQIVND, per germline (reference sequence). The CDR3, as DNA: TGTGCCAGTAGTATAGATCAAGGGGTTGGGACAGATACGCAGTATTTT. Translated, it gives CASSIDQGVGTDTQYF.

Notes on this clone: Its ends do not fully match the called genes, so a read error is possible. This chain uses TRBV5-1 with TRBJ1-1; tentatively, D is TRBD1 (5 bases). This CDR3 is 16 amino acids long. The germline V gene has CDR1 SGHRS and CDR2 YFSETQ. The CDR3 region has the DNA TGCGCCAGCAGTTTGGATCGGACAATTAAGCTTTCTGAAGCTTTCTTT. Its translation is CASSLDRTIKLSEAFF.

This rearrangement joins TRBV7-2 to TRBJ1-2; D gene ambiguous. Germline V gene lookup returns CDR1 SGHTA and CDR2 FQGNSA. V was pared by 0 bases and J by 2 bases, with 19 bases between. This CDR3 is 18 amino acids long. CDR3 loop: CASSLAPATVAANYGYTF. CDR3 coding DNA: TGTGCCAGCAGCTTAGCACCCGCGACTGTTGCTGCAAACTATGGCTACACCTTC.

The CDR3 DNA follows: TGTGCCAGCAGTCCCGGGACAGGGACCTTTTACGAGCAGTACTTC. Translated, it gives CASSPGTGTFYEQYF. The chain has TRBV5-5 and TRBJ2-7; 9 bases are a match to TRBD1. This CDR3 is built from 15 residues. Per the germline V gene, CDR1 is SGHKS and CDR2 is YYEKEE (reference sequence). With V trimmed by 5 bases and J by 4 bases, 10 bases remained unmatched.

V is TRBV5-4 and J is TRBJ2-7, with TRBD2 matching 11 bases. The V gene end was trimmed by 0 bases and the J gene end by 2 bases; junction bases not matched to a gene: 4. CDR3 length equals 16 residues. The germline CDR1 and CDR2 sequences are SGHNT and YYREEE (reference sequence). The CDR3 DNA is TGTGCCAGCAGCTTGGTTGGGACTAGCGGCCCCTACGAGCAGTACTTC. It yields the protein CASSLVGTSGPYEQYF.

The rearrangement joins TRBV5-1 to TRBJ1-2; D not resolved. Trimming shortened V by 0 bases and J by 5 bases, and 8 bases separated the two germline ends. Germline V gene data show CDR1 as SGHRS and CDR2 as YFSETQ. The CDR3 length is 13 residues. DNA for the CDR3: TGCGCCAGCAGCTTGGGTACAGTATATGGCTACACCTTC. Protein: CASSLGTVYGYTF.

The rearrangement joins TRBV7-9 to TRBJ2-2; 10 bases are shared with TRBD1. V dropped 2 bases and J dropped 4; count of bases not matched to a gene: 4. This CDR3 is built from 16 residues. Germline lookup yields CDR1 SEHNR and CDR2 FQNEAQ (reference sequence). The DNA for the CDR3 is TGTGCCAGCAGCTTAAACGGACAGGGGGGCACCGGGGAGCTGTTTTTT. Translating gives CASSLNGQGGTGELFF. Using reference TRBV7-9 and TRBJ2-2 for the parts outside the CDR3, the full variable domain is DTGVSQNPRHKITKRGQNVTFRCDPISEHNRLYWYRQTLGQGPEFLTYFQNEAQLEKSRLLSDRFSAERPKGSFSTLEIQRTEQGDSAMYLCASSLNGQGGTGELFFGEGSRLTVL.

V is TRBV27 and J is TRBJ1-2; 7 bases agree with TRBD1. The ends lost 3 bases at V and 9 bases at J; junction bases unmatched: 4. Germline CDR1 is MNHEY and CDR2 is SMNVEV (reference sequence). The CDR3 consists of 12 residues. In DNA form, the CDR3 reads TGTGCCAGCAGTTTTATAGGGGGCAGCTACACCTTC. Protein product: CASSFIGGSYTF.